These T cell receptor beta chains were read from a single sample in a study of blood T cell repertoires in COVID-19. Method: immunoSEQ multiplex PCR; TCRdb's copy keeps in-frame clones and lacks some. The repertoire holds roughly 190,000 clones, with around 82% as singletons. Sequences were obtained from peripheral blood. These TCRs come from a human donor with acute or convalescent COVID-19. The donor label of this sample is uncertain. Both conserved end residues are part of each CDR3. A D gene is named only where the DNA matches it firmly. A clone size is listed for some rows: how often the clone was seen (once, few, many), or a class if it is expanded.

J gene: TRBJ1-2; clone size: NA; CDR3 length: 14; V gene: TRBV6-5; D gene: TRBD1; CDR3 protein: CASSYRDREYGYTF; CDR3 DNA: TGTGCCAGCAGTTACCGGGACAGGGAGTATGGCTACACCTTC
J gene: TRBJ1-1; clone size: NA; CDR3 length: 12; V gene: TRBV18; D gene: TRBD1; CDR3 protein: CASSTDRGEAFF; CDR3 DNA: TGTGCCAGCTCAACTGACAGGGGTGAAGCTTTCTTT
J gene: TRBJ2-7; clone size: NA; CDR3 length: 14; V gene: TRBV19; D gene: NA; CDR3 protein: CASSIDRPPYEQYF; CDR3 DNA: TGTGCCAGTAGTATCGACAGGCCACCCTACGAGCAGTACTTC
J gene: TRBJ2-7; clone size: NA; CDR3 length: 16; V gene: TRBV5-4; D gene: TRBD2; CDR3 protein: CASAPHGGRAPYEQYF; CDR3 DNA: TGTGCCAGCGCACCACACGGCGGGAGGGCCCCCTACGAGCAGTACTTC
J gene: TRBJ2-3; clone size: few; CDR3 length: 15; V gene: TRBV6-5; D gene: TRBD2; CDR3 protein: CASRRTSGSTDTQYF; CDR3 DNA: TGTGCCAGCAGAAGGACTAGCGGGAGCACAGATACGCAGTATTTT
J gene: TRBJ2-7; clone size: NA; CDR3 length: 13; V gene: TRBV6-9; D gene: NA; CDR3 protein: CASTRSGAYEQYF; CDR3 DNA: TGTGCCAGCACCCGCTCGGGGGCCTACGAGCAGTACTTC
J gene: TRBJ1-2; clone size: NA; CDR3 length: 12; V gene: TRBV28; D gene: NA; CDR3 protein: CATSSGLSGYTF; CDR3 DNA: TGTGCCACCAGCTCAGGGTTGAGTGGCTACACCTTC
J gene: TRBJ2-7; clone size: NA; CDR3 length: 18; V gene: TRBV3-1/TRBV3-2; D gene: TRBD2; CDR3 protein: CASSRGLTSGRGGAEQYF; CDR3 DNA: TGTGCCAGCAGCCGGGGGTTGACTAGCGGGAGGGGAGGAGCCGAGCAGTACTTC
J gene: TRBJ2-1; clone size: NA; CDR3 length: 14; V gene: TRBV9; D gene: TRBD2; CDR3 protein: CATSTSGTNNEQFF; CDR3 DNA: TGTGCCACCTCAACCAGCGGGACTAACAATGAGCAGTTCTTC
J gene: TRBJ1-5; clone size: NA; CDR3 length: 14; V gene: TRBV18; D gene: NA; CDR3 protein: CASSPVQGGQPQHF; CDR3 DNA: TGTGCCAGCTCACCGGTCCAGGGAGGCCAGCCCCAGCATTTT
J gene: TRBJ1-1; clone size: NA; CDR3 length: 13; V gene: TRBV2; D gene: TRBD1; CDR3 protein: CASSAQGAPDAFF; CDR3 DNA: TGTGCCAGCAGTGCACAGGGGGCCCCCGATGCTTTCTTT
J gene: TRBJ2-3; clone size: NA; CDR3 length: 14; V gene: TRBV4-1; D gene: NA; CDR3 protein: CASSPTRFTDTQYF; CDR3 DNA: TGCGCCAGCAGCCCCACAAGATTCACAGATACGCAGTATTTT
J gene: TRBJ2-5; clone size: NA; CDR3 length: 16; V gene: TRBV7-3; D gene: TRBD2; CDR3 protein: CASSPWTSGGSETQYF; CDR3 DNA: TGTGCCAGCAGCCCATGGACTAGCGGGGGATCGGAGACCCAGTACTTC
J gene: TRBJ2-1; clone size: NA; CDR3 length: 17; V gene: TRBV5-1; D gene: TRBD2; CDR3 protein: CASSPGLAGGWDNKQFF; CDR3 DNA: TGCGCCAGCAGCCCCGGACTAGCGGGAGGGTGGGACAATAAGCAGTTCTTC
J gene: TRBJ1-3; clone size: few; CDR3 length: 17; V gene: TRBV7-9; D gene: TRBD1; CDR3 protein: CASSARTGGISGNTIYF; CDR3 DNA: TGTGCCAGCAGCGCAAGGACAGGGGGAATCTCTGGAAACACCATATATTTT
J gene: TRBJ1-1; clone size: once; CDR3 length: 13; V gene: TRBV5-1; D gene: NA; CDR3 protein: CASSLLPGAEAFF; CDR3 DNA: TGCGCCAGCAGCTTACTTCCCGGGGCTGAAGCTTTCTTT
J gene: TRBJ1-3; clone size: NA; CDR3 length: 16; V gene: TRBV7-2; D gene: NA; CDR3 protein: CASSYAGSSSGNTIYF; CDR3 DNA: TGTGCCAGCAGCTACGCAGGGTCTAGCTCTGGAAACACCATATATTTT
J gene: TRBJ1-5; clone size: NA; CDR3 length: 14; V gene: TRBV6-5; D gene: TRBD1; CDR3 protein: CASSNRGNNQPQHF; CDR3 DNA: TGTGCCAGCAGCAACAGGGGAAACAATCAGCCCCAGCATTTT
J gene: TRBJ1-2; clone size: NA; CDR3 length: 13; V gene: TRBV6-5; D gene: NA; CDR3 protein: CASSPRAGYGYTF; CDR3 DNA: TGTGCCAGCAGTCCCAGGGCAGGCTATGGCTACACCTTC
J gene: TRBJ2-5; clone size: NA; CDR3 length: 12; V gene: TRBV20-1; D gene: NA; CDR3 protein: CSASDRLETQYF; CDR3 DNA: TGCAGTGCCAGTGACAGGTTAGAGACCCAGTACTTC
J gene: TRBJ2-3; clone size: few; CDR3 length: 18; V gene: TRBV5-1; D gene: TRBD2; CDR3 protein: CASSLAKRGTGTTDTQYF; CDR3 DNA: TGCGCCAGCAGCTTGGCCAAGCGGGGGACCGGTACTACAGATACGCAGTATTTT
J gene: TRBJ1-1; clone size: NA; CDR3 length: 13; V gene: TRBV10-3; D gene: NA; CDR3 protein: CAISVNGNTEAFF; CDR3 DNA: TGTGCCATCAGTGTTAACGGGAACACTGAAGCTTTCTTT
J gene: TRBJ2-3; clone size: NA; CDR3 length: 14; V gene: TRBV10-3; D gene: TRBD2; CDR3 protein: CATSSGRPTDTQYF; CDR3 DNA: TGTGCCACCTCTAGCGGGAGGCCCACAGATACGCAGTATTTT
J gene: TRBJ1-1; clone size: NA; CDR3 length: 12; V gene: TRBV30; D gene: NA; CDR3 protein: CACVRVNTEAFF; CDR3 DNA: TGTGCCTGCGTCAGGGTGAACACTGAAGCTTTCTTT
J gene: TRBJ2-3; clone size: NA; CDR3 length: 11; V gene: TRBV4-1; D gene: NA; CDR3 protein: CASSQAYTQYF; CDR3 DNA: TGCGCCAGCAGCCAAGCCTATACGCAGTATTTT
J gene: TRBJ1-2; clone size: NA; CDR3 length: 16; V gene: TRBV7-9; D gene: TRBD1; CDR3 protein: CASSLGIQGANYGYTF; CDR3 DNA: TGTGCCAGCAGCTTAGGGATTCAGGGGGCCAACTATGGCTACACCTTC
J gene: TRBJ1-4; clone size: NA; CDR3 length: 15; V gene: TRBV19; D gene: NA; CDR3 protein: CASRSDSATNEKLFF; CDR3 DNA: TGTGCCAGTAGGTCGGACAGCGCAACTAATGAAAAACTGTTTTTT
J gene: TRBJ1-6; clone size: NA; CDR3 length: 15; V gene: TRBV6-6; D gene: TRBD1; CDR3 protein: CASTDTRQGRSPLHF; CDR3 DNA: TGTGCCAGCACCGATACTCGACAGGGTAGATCACCCCTCCACTTT
J gene: TRBJ1-5; clone size: NA; CDR3 length: 14; V gene: TRBV7-2; D gene: NA; CDR3 protein: CASSPNLGSQPQHF; CDR3 DNA: TGTGCCAGCAGCCCGAACTTGGGGAGTCAGCCCCAGCATTTT
J gene: TRBJ1-5; clone size: NA; CDR3 length: 14; V gene: TRBV18; D gene: NA; CDR3 protein: CASSPPGLNQPQHF; CDR3 DNA: TGTGCCAGCTCACCACCCGGACTCAATCAGCCCCAGCATTTT
J gene: TRBJ1-3; clone size: NA; CDR3 length: 14; V gene: TRBV9; D gene: NA; CDR3 protein: CASSSRQDGNTIYF; CDR3 DNA: TGTGCCAGCAGCTCACGACAGGATGGAAACACCATATATTTT
J gene: TRBJ1-1; clone size: once; CDR3 length: 13; V gene: TRBV9; D gene: NA; CDR3 protein: CASSPRGYTEAFF; CDR3 DNA: TGTGCCAGCAGCCCAAGGGGGTACACTGAAGCTTTCTTT
J gene: TRBJ2-2; clone size: NA; CDR3 length: 14; V gene: TRBV11-1; D gene: NA; CDR3 protein: CASSLRQGVGELFF; CDR3 DNA: TGTGCCAGCAGCTTAAGGCAGGGCGTCGGGGAGCTGTTTTTT
J gene: TRBJ2-7; clone size: NA; CDR3 length: 16; V gene: TRBV19; D gene: NA; CDR3 protein: CASSPSSLAPKYEQYF; CDR3 DNA: TGTGCCAGTAGTCCCTCCTCTCTAGCCCCCAAGTACGAGCAGTACTTC
J gene: TRBJ2-6; clone size: NA; CDR3 length: 15; V gene: TRBV19; D gene: TRBD2; CDR3 protein: CASGGTGTRANVLTF; CDR3 DNA: TGTGCCAGCGGGGGGACCGGGACGCGGGCCAACGTCCTGACTTTC
J gene: TRBJ1-1; clone size: few; CDR3 length: 15; V gene: TRBV19; D gene: TRBD1; CDR3 protein: CASSMEGTGNTEAFF; CDR3 DNA: TGTGCCAGTAGTATGGAAGGGACAGGCAACACTGAAGCTTTCTTT
J gene: TRBJ2-2; clone size: NA; CDR3 length: 14; V gene: TRBV19; D gene: NA; CDR3 protein: CASSISQGTGELFF; CDR3 DNA: TGTGCCAGTAGTATATCACAGGGCACCGGGGAGCTGTTTTTT
J gene: TRBJ2-1; clone size: NA; CDR3 length: 15; V gene: TRBV19; D gene: NA; CDR3 protein: CASTPGEYVYNEQFF; CDR3 DNA: TGTGCCAGTACTCCAGGGGAGTACGTCTACAATGAGCAGTTCTTC
J gene: TRBJ2-3; clone size: NA; CDR3 length: 14; V gene: TRBV7-8; D gene: NA; CDR3 protein: CASSFGGDTDTQYF; CDR3 DNA: TGTGCCAGCAGCTTCGGAGGCGACACAGATACGCAGTATTTT
J gene: TRBJ2-6; clone size: NA; CDR3 length: 23; V gene: TRBV28; D gene: TRBD2; CDR3 protein: CASNPQGLGGRASRAAGANVLTF; CDR3 DNA: TGTGCCAGCAACCCGCAGGGTCTCGGCGGGAGGGCCTCAAGGGCGGCTGGGGCCAACGTCCTGACTTTC
J gene: TRBJ2-7; clone size: NA; CDR3 length: 14; V gene: TRBV15; D gene: TRBD1; CDR3 protein: CATSGGTGGYEQYF; CDR3 DNA: TGTGCCACCAGCGGAGGGACAGGGGGCTACGAGCAGTACTTC
J gene: TRBJ2-3; clone size: NA; CDR3 length: 14; V gene: TRBV19; D gene: NA; CDR3 protein: CASSMNRDVDTQYF; CDR3 DNA: TGTGCCAGTAGTATGAACAGGGATGTGGATACGCAGTATTTT
J gene: TRBJ2-7; clone size: NA; CDR3 length: 16; V gene: TRBV19; D gene: TRBD1; CDR3 protein: CASSMAGTDKNYEQYF; CDR3 DNA: TGTGCCAGTAGTATGGCCGGGACAGATAAGAACTACGAGCAGTACTTC
J gene: TRBJ1-2; clone size: NA; CDR3 length: 17; V gene: TRBV11-2; D gene: TRBD1; CDR3 protein: CASSSVGQGFTGDGYTF; CDR3 DNA: TGTGCCAGCAGCTCCGTGGGACAGGGATTCACCGGGGATGGCTACACCTTC
J gene: TRBJ1-1; clone size: NA; CDR3 length: 13; V gene: TRBV30; D gene: TRBD1; CDR3 protein: CAWTTGGRTEAFF; CDR3 DNA: TGTGCCTGGACCACAGGGGGCAGGACTGAAGCTTTCTTT
J gene: TRBJ1-3; clone size: NA; CDR3 length: 16; V gene: TRBV19; D gene: TRBD1; CDR3 protein: CASSMPGQGAGNTIYF; CDR3 DNA: TGTGCCAGTAGTATGCCGGGACAGGGGGCTGGAAACACCATATATTTT
J gene: TRBJ2-2; clone size: once; CDR3 length: 14; V gene: TRBV6-5; D gene: TRBD1; CDR3 protein: CASRQGGNTGELFF; CDR3 DNA: TGTGCCAGCAGACAGGGGGGAAACACCGGGGAGCTGTTTTTT
J gene: TRBJ1-6; clone size: NA; CDR3 length: 16; V gene: TRBV28; D gene: TRBD1; CDR3 protein: CASSLPRQGGNSPLHF; CDR3 DNA: TGTGCCAGCAGCCTCCCCCGACAGGGAGGAAATTCACCCCTCCACTTT
J gene: TRBJ2-3; clone size: NA; CDR3 length: 15; V gene: TRBV6-4; D gene: TRBD2; CDR3 protein: CASSDHSGSADTQYF; CDR3 DNA: TGTGCCAGCAGTGACCATAGCGGGAGCGCAGATACGCAGTATTTT
J gene: TRBJ2-3; clone size: NA; CDR3 length: 13; V gene: TRBV28; D gene: TRBD1; CDR3 protein: CASLQGVGDTQYF; CDR3 DNA: TGTGCCAGCTTACAGGGGGTGGGGGATACGCAGTATTTT
J gene: TRBJ1-1; clone size: NA; CDR3 length: 15; V gene: TRBV27; D gene: NA; CDR3 protein: CASSSLFRGGTEAFF; CDR3 DNA: TGTGCCAGCAGTTCCCTTTTTCGGGGGGGAACTGAAGCTTTCTTT
J gene: TRBJ2-2; clone size: once; CDR3 length: 13; V gene: TRBV19; D gene: TRBD1; CDR3 protein: CASGTGSTGELFF; CDR3 DNA: TGTGCCAGTGGGACAGGGAGCACCGGGGAGCTGTTTTTT
J gene: TRBJ1-3; clone size: NA; CDR3 length: 14; V gene: TRBV9; D gene: NA; CDR3 protein: CASSVRQEGNTIYF; CDR3 DNA: TGTGCCAGCAGCGTCAGACAGGAAGGAAACACCATATATTTT